A selection of T cell receptor beta chains follows, all from one sample in a study of T cell repertoires in cytomegalovirus infection. Each CDR3 protein is one row after TCRdb ran MiXCR on the reads. The table includes hundreds of thousands of distinct CDR3 sequences, roughly 46% detected once. For these receptors, no antigen is known. The sample in question was cultured PBMCs, obtained from culture after CMV antigen stimulation. These receptors were obtained from a human donor in good health (CMV status not recorded). Some clones in this sample may be carry-over from other donors' samples. Each CDR3 is given with its conserved first and last residue. A D gene is named only where the DNA matches it firmly. Expanded clones are given a class, and other clones once, few, many or no size at all.

clone_size | j_call | d_call | v_call | cdr3_aa | cdr3_nt
NA | TRBJ2-7 | NA | TRBV4-3 | CASSQWQNYEQYF | TGCGCCAGCAGCCAATGGCAGAACTACGAGCAGTACTTC
NA | TRBJ2-7 | NA | TRBV5-1 | CASSPYRESYEQYF | TGCGCCAGCAGCCCATACAGGGAGTCCTACGAGCAGTACTTC
few | TRBJ1-1 | NA | TRBV12-3/TRBV12-4 | CASSLVTANTEAFF | TGTGCCAGCAGTTTGGTGACAGCGAACACTGAAGCTTTCTTT
NA | TRBJ2-1 | NA | TRBV24-1 | CATSDPAIEQFF | TGTGCCACCAGTGATCCGGCGATTGAGCAGTTCTTC
few | TRBJ1-1 | NA | TRBV12-3/TRBV12-4 | CASRYRRNTEAFF | TGTGCCAGCAGGTACCGCAGGAACACTGAAGCTTTCTTT
few | TRBJ2-3 | NA | TRBV28 | CASSFELSGGRNTDTQYF | TGTGCCAGCAGTTTCGAATTGTCCGGGGGGCGTAACACAGATACGCAGTATTTT
NA | TRBJ2-7 | NA | TRBV15 | CATSRTPVAGEQYF | TGTGCCACCAGCAGGACCCCCGTCGCCGGCGAGCAGTACTTC
few | TRBJ2-3 | TRBD2 | TRBV7-2 | CASSEGLARTDTQYF | TGTGCCAGCAGCGAAGGACTAGCCCGCACAGATACGCAGTATTTT
many | TRBJ1-2 | NA | TRBV7-2 | CASSLARSIGYTF | TGTGCCAGCAGCTTGGCCAGGAGCATTGGCTACACCTTC
NA | TRBJ2-7 | NA | TRBV5-1 | CASSRDNSYEQYF | TGTGCCAGCAGTCGGGACAACTCCTACGAGCAGTACTTC
NA | TRBJ2-7 | NA | TRBV6-8 | CASSDKIGQGGYEQYF | TGTGCCAGCAGTGACAAAATAGGACAGGGAGGGTACGAGCAGTACTTC
NA | TRBJ1-1 | TRBD1 | TRBV7-8 | CASSLSGTGVVNTEAFF | TGTGCCAGCAGCTTATCCGGGACAGGGGTCGTGAACACTGAAGCTTTCTTT
NA | TRBJ2-7 | NA | TRBV11-3 | CASSLDSVEGEQYF | TGTGCCAGCAGCTTAGATAGCGTGGAGGGTGAGCAGTACTTC
few | TRBJ1-3 | NA | TRBV7-2 | CASSLAGLGGPGNTIYF | TGTGCCAGCAGCTTAGCGGGACTAGGAGGGCCCGGAAACACCATATATTTT
NA | TRBJ1-4 | NA | TRBV20-1 | CSARWTVEEKLFF | TGCAGTGCTAGATGGACGGTAGAGGAAAAACTGTTTTTT
NA | TRBJ1-5 | TRBD1 | TRBV19 | CASSGWAGGTGVQPQHF | TGTGCCAGTAGCGGGTGGGCAGGCGGGACAGGGGTGCAGCCCCAGCATTTT
once | TRBJ2-7 | TRBD2 | TRBV20-1 | CSAPPSGSVSYEQYF | TGCAGTGCTCCCCCTAGCGGGAGCGTCTCCTACGAGCAGTACTTC
few | TRBJ2-7 | NA | TRBV7-4 | CASSFIRRRGAGLYEQYF | TGTGCCAGCAGTTTCATTCGGAGGAGGGGTGCCGGGCTCTACGAGCAGTACTTC
few | TRBJ2-2 | TRBD1 | TRBV7-2 | CAGRDRGFNTGELFF | TGTGCCGGCCGGGACAGGGGATTTAACACCGGGGAGCTGTTTTTT
NA | TRBJ1-2 | NA | TRBV9 | CASSVGAGINYGYTF | TGTGCCAGCAGCGTAGGAGCGGGTATTAACTATGGCTACACCTTC
NA | TRBJ1-5 | TRBD1 | TRBV19 | CASSISSGGGQPQHF | TGTGCCAGTAGTATATCATCAGGGGGCGGGCAGCCCCAGCATTTT
NA | TRBJ1-5 | NA | TRBV27 | CASSLSPGQGYQPQHF | TGTGCCAGCAGTTTATCTCCGGGGCAGGGTTATCAGCCCCAGCATTTT
NA | TRBJ2-1 | TRBD2 | TRBV23-1 | CASSQSRGTSGSNEQFF | TGCGCCAGCAGTCAATCGAGGGGGACTAGCGGGAGCAATGAGCAGTTCTTC
few | TRBJ2-2 | TRBD2 | TRBV7-2 | CASSFRIRASGSTGELFF | TGTGCCAGCAGCTTCCGTATCCGGGCTAGCGGGTCCACCGGGGAGCTGTTTTTT
few | TRBJ2-3 | NA | TRBV5-4 | CASTSPTDSTDTQYF | TGTGCCAGCACTTCCCCGACAGATAGCACAGATACGCAGTATTTT
NA | TRBJ2-7 | NA | TRBV11-2 | CASSFVIYEQYF | TGTGCCAGCAGCTTTGTAATTTACGAGCAGTACTTC
NA | TRBJ2-1 | TRBD2 | TRBV7-3 | CASSPPFSGTSYNEQFF | TGTGCCAGCAGCCCCCCCTTTAGCGGGACATCCTACAATGAGCAGTTCTTC
NA | TRBJ1-2 | NA | TRBV6-6 | CASSYTVRYGYTF | TGTGCCAGCAGTTACACAGTACGTTATGGCTACACCTTC
NA | TRBJ1-2 | NA | TRBV6-5 | CASSRDGSIYGYTF | TGTGCCAGCAGCCGGGACGGGTCTATCTATGGCTACACCTTC
NA | TRBJ2-5 | TRBD1 | TRBV4-2 | CASSQLDRGLGETQYF | TGTGCCAGCAGCCAACTTGACAGGGGCTTGGGGGAGACCCAGTACTTC
NA | TRBJ1-5 | NA | TRBV19 | CASIGKGDQPQHF | TGTGCCAGTATAGGGAAAGGAGATCAGCCCCAGCATTTT
NA | TRBJ1-1 | NA | TRBV6-2/TRBV6-3 | CATQYTQNTEAFF | TGTGCCACCCAATATACCCAGAACACTGAAGCTTTCTTT
NA | TRBJ2-2 | NA | TRBV7-2 | CASTGAGTGELFF | TGTGCCAGCACTGGGGCTGGGACCGGGGAGCTGTTTTTT
NA | TRBJ2-5 | TRBD1 | TRBV7-9 | CASSLTRTGGETQYF | TGTGCCAGCAGCTTAACGCGGACAGGGGGCGAGACCCAGTACTTC
NA | TRBJ2-7 | NA | TRBV7-9 | CASSYRRVGPPISYEQYF | TGTGCCAGCAGCTACCGTCGGGTGGGCCCACCGATATCTTACGAGCAGTACTTC
NA | TRBJ2-3 | TRBD2 | TRBV4-3 | CASSQDLRGGRADTQYF | TGCGCCAGCAGCCAAGATCTTCGCGGGGGTCGGGCAGATACGCAGTATTTT